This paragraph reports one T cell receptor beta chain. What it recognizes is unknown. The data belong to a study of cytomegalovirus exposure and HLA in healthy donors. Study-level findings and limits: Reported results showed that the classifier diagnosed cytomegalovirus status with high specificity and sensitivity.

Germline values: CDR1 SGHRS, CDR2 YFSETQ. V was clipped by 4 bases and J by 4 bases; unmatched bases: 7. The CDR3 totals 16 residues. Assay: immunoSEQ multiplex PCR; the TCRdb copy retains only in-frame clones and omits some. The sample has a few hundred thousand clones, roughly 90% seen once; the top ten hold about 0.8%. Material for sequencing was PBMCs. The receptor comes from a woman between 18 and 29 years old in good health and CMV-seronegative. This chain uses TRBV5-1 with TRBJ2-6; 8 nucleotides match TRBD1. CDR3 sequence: CASSQGAGIGANVLTF. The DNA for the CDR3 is TGCGCCAGCAGCCAGGGGGCTGGAATCGGGGCCAACGTCCTGACTTTC.